This T cell receptor beta chain emerged from a study of T cells after yellow fever vaccination. Across the study: Researchers used SMART-Seq v4 Ultra Low Input to prepare fractions that had low cell numbers. Study-level points and caveats: Among primary-vaccination clones, most reappeared after the booster, at roughly 95% for CD4 and about 90% for CD8. There was a small share of clonotypes that showed up in both the CD4 and CD8 compartments.

TCRdb reprocessed the 5' RACE reads with MiXCR, giving one entry per CDR3 protein. In the table there are about 130,000 distinct CDR3 sequences, 5% to 7.5% of which are singletons. This clonotype occurred many times. What it binds is unknown. Per germline, CDR1 LGHNA and CDR2 YSLEER. The ends were cut back, 0 bases at V and 4 bases at J, with 9 bases in the middle. The CDR3 totals 14 residues. The rearrangement links TRBV4-3 to TRBJ1-2; D gene uncertain. The specimen was CD4+ T cells sorted from PBMCs, collected 10 days after the yellow fever booster vaccination. This clonotype was sampled from a man aged 30 to 45 who received the YFV17D yellow fever vaccine. The CDR3 nucleotides are TGCGCCAGCAGCCAAGATCCCGGAGTCTATGGCTACACCTTC. This gives the protein CASSQDPGVYGYTF.